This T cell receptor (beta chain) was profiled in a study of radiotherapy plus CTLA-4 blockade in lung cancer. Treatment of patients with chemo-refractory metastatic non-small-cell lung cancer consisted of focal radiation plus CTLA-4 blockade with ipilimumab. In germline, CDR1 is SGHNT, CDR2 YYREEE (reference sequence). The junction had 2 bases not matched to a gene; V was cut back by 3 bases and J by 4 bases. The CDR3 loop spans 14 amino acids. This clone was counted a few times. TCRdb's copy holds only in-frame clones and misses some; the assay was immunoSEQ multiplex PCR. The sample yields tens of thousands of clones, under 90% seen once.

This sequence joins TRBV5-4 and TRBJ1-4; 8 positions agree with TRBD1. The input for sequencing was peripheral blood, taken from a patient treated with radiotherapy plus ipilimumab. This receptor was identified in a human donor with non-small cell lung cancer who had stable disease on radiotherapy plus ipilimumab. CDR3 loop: CASSSGQVNEKLFF. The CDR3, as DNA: TGTGCCAGCAGCTCGGGACAGGTTAATGAAAAACTGTTTTTT. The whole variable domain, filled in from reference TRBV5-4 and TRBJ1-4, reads ETGVTQSPTHLIKTRGQQVTLRCSSQSGHNTVSWYQQALGQGPQFIFQYYREEENGRGNFPPRFSGLQFPNYSSELNVNALELDDSALYLCASSSGQVNEKLFFGSGTQLSVL.